This TCR beta chain was obtained from a study of T cell responses to AZD1222 COVID-19 vaccine. General study findings and limits: An increase in Spike-specific TCR breadth and depth was observed after two AZD1222 doses. Spike-wide vaccine-associated CD4 TCRs dominated at 160-218 and 743-854. Scientists sampled the repertoires only once the peak T cell response had passed. The study reported that nearly half of spike-specific TCRs target unmutated variant regions.

Turning to this clone: Its target is not known.

Germline V CDR1 and CDR2: GTSNPN, SVGIG (reference sequence). The CDR3 is made up of 14 amino acids. V was cut by 0 bases and J by 7 bases, with 13 bases left in between. Assay: immunoSEQ multiplex PCR; the TCRdb copy retains only in-frame clones and omits some. The sample consists of tens of thousands of clones, about 80% of them appearing once. This rearrangement joins TRBV30 to TRBJ1-5; D ambiguous. The starting material was peripheral blood, obtained 28 days after the second AZD1222 dose. This TCR was sampled from an adult who received the AZD1222 COVID-19 vaccine. The CDR3 region is CAWSVQSGGQPQHF. CDR3 sequence (DNA): TGTGCCTGGAGTGTACAGTCGGGAGGGCAGCCCCAGCATTTT.